The 27 T cell receptor beta chains in this list originate from one sample, sequenced in a study of control samples from healthy donors and cancer patients. TCRdb's copy holds only in-frame clones and misses some; the assay was immunoSEQ multiplex PCR. This sample has about 130,000 clones; 80% to 95% occur once, and the top ten carry 4.5% to 7%. Sequencing was performed on blood. Receptor source: a man aged 18-30 years in good health.

This clone was seen a handful of times. The chain couples TRBV3-1 (or the pseudogene TRBV3-2) to TRBJ1-5; no reliable D call. The CDR3 totals 14 residues. Germline CDR1 is LGHDT and CDR2 is YNNKEL (reference sequence). Trimming cost V 5 bases and J 3 bases, with 11 bases left between them. The CDR3 here is CASSFGPTNQPQHF. The DNA for the CDR3 is TGTGCCAGCAGCTTTGGCCCGACCAATCAGCCCCAGCATTTT.

V and J are TRBV5-4 and TRBJ1-3; no firm D call. The V end lost 4 bases, the J end lost 2 bases, and 10 bases lay between the germline ends. Germline CDR1 is SGHNT and CDR2 is YYREEE (reference sequence). This CDR3 has 14 residues. CDR3 in amino acids: CASSGSRTGNTIYF. CDR3 nucleotide sequence: TGTGCCAGCAGCGGGAGTAGGACTGGAAACACCATATATTTT.

The rearrangement joins TRBV30 to TRBJ1-2; no clear D. V dropped 3 bases and J dropped 6 bases, with 20 bases sitting between them. The CDR3 length is 15 residues. CDR1 and CDR2 from the germline V gene are GTSNPN and SVGIG (reference sequence). This CDR3 is CAWRSVGLPRNGYTF. DNA for the CDR3: TGTGCCTGGAGGAGCGTCGGGCTCCCCCGCAATGGCTACACCTTC. The full variable domain, rest sourced from reference TRBV30 and TRBJ1-2, is SQTIHQWPATLVQPVGSPLSLECTVEGTSNPNLYWYRQAAGRGLQLLFYSVGIGQISSEVPQNLSASRPQDRQFILSSKKLLLSDSGFYLCAWRSVGLPRNGYTFGSGTRLTVV.

The chain is built from TRBV15 and TRBJ1-6; D perhaps matches TRBD1 (5 bases). Between the trimmed V and J ends, which lost 4 bases and 6 bases, there was a span of 10 bases. Germline loops: CDR1 LNHNV, CDR2 YYDKDF (reference sequence). This CDR3 has 14 residues. The CDR3 DNA follows: TGTGCCACCAGCACCAGCAGGGTTAATTCACCCCTCCACTTT. Protein product: CATSTSRVNSPLHF.

The J gene is TRBJ1-4, the V gene TRBV4-2, with TRBD1 matching over 10 bases. The CDR3 extends over 20 amino acids. The germline gives CDR1 LGHNA, CDR2 YNFKEQ. The junction had 14 bases not matched to a gene; V was cut back by 4 bases and J by 0 bases. CDR3 amino acids: CASSRRLLGTGAATNEKLFF. Here the CDR3 DNA reads TGTGCCAGCAGCCGACGCCTCCTTGGGACAGGGGCCGCAACTAATGAAAAACTGTTTTTT.

This chain joins TRBV5-4 and TRBJ2-1, with D hard to call. CDR1 and CDR2 (germline): SGHNT, YYREEE (reference sequence). V was cut by 0 bases and J by 7 bases, with 11 bases left in between. The CDR3 covers 14 residues. The chain's CDR3 is CASSLVAGENEQFF. The CDR3 nucleotides are TGTGCCAGCAGCTTGGTTGCAGGTGAGAATGAGCAGTTCTTC.

V is TRBV3-1 (or the pseudogene TRBV3-2) and J is TRBJ2-3; maybe TRBD2 (7 bases). The germline gives CDR1 LGHDT, CDR2 YNNKEL (reference sequence). V was shortened by 4 bases and J by 3 bases, with 14 bases between the two germline ends. The CDR3 consists of 15 residues. The CDR3 bases are TGTGCCAGCAGCCGTGGGGGGGGGCTGACAGATACGCAGTATTTT. It encodes CASSRGGGLTDTQYF.

The rearrangement uses TRBV4-2 and TRBJ2-3; 7 bases are a match to TRBD1. Germline V gene data show CDR1 as LGHNA and CDR2 as YNFKEQ. The CDR3 runs to 15 residues. J lost 2 bases, V lost 4 bases, and 6 bases had no gene match. Here the CDR3 reads CASSPRDSTTDTQYF. Written as DNA, the CDR3 is TGTGCCAGCAGCCCCCGGGACAGCACCACAGATACGCAGTATTTT.

The chain joins TRBV9 to TRBJ1-2; D is possibly TRBD1 (5 bases). Between the trimmed V and J ends, which lost 3 bases and 4 bases, there was a span of 19 bases. The germline gives CDR1 SGDLS, CDR2 YYNGEE. This CDR3 comprises 16 residues. CDR3 residues: CASSASGGGLGYGYTF. CDR3 sequence (DNA): TGTGCCAGCAGCGCCTCCGGGGGGGGTCTTGGCTATGGCTACACCTTC.

The chain uses TRBV28 and TRBJ1-5, with D tentatively TRBD1 (5 bases). Germline V lookup: CDR1 MDHEN, CDR2 SYDVKM. The CDR3 extends over 15 amino acids. V was trimmed by 6 bases and J by 0 bases, leaving 12 bases between them. DNA for the CDR3: TGTGCCAGCAGATCCACAGGATATAGCAATCAGCCCCAGCATTTT. Protein sequence: CASRSTGYSNQPQHF. The full variable domain, completed using reference TRBV28 and TRBJ1-5, is DVKVTQSSRYLVKRTGEKVFLECVQDMDHENMFWYRQDPGLGLRLIYFSYDVKMKEKGDIPEGYSVSREKKERFSLILESASTNQTSMYLCASRSTGYSNQPQHFGDGTRLSIL.

The chain joins TRBV5-1 to TRBJ2-1; 13 bases are a match to TRBD2. Germline V CDR1 and CDR2: SGHRS, YFSETQ. V shed 4 bases and J 15 bases; nucleotides not matched to a gene: 13. This CDR3 has 15 residues. CDR3 loop: CASSPPGLAGALPFF. DNA of the CDR3: TGCGCCAGCAGCCCTCCCGGACTAGCGGGGGCCCTACCGTTCTTC.

This chain uses TRBV12-3 or TRBV12-4 with TRBJ1-4; no firm D call. The V end lost 1 base, the J end lost 7 bases, and 4 bases lay between the germline ends. The CDR3 runs to 12 residues. The DNA of the CDR3 is TGTGCCAGCAGTTTAGGGGCTGAAAAACTGTTTTTT. Its translation: CASSLGAEKLFF.

The chain combines TRBV11-3 with TRBJ2-3, with D unclear. V lost 5 bases and J lost 2, with 8 bases in between. This CDR3 has 13 residues. CDR1 is SGHNT, CDR2 YENEEA, per germline. The CDR3 loop reads CASSPGSTDTQYF. The CDR3 DNA follows: TGTGCCAGCAGCCCCGGGTCCACAGATACGCAGTATTTT.

The chain combines TRBV7-9 with TRBJ1-1; D remains ambiguous. CDR1 and CDR2 (germline): SEHNR, FQNEAQ (reference sequence). V lost 5 bases, J lost 3 bases, and 19 bases lay in between. CDR3 length: 16 amino acids. The CDR3 DNA reads as TGTGCCAGCAGCCTTCCCACCTTTGCCCATGACACTGAAGCTTTCTTT. Its protein is CASSLPTFAHDTEAFF.

This clone has just one count. V gene TRBV7-3 combines with J gene TRBJ2-3; 10 bases are shared with TRBD2. J lost 5 bases, V lost 2 bases, and 10 bases had no gene match. From germline, CDR1 is SGHTA and CDR2 FQGTGA. CDR3 size: 17 residues. CDR3 sequence (DNA): TGTGCCAGCAGCTTATCTCCTAGCGGGGGTGGCTTAGATACGCAGTATTTT. It codes for CASSLSPSGGGLDTQYF.

The gene calls are TRBV6-5 and TRBJ1-1, with TRBD1 matching over 9 bases. V lost 2 bases to trimming and J lost 4 bases; unmatched junction nucleotides: 5. CDR1 is MNHEY, CDR2 SVGAGI, per germline. CDR3 size: 15 residues. In DNA form, the CDR3 reads TGTGCCAGCAGTTACCTAGGACAGGGGATCACTGAAGCTTTCTTT. Protein: CASSYLGQGITEAFF.

The chain carries TRBV19 and TRBJ1-5, with 8 bases aligning to TRBD1. Per the germline V gene, CDR1 is LNHDA and CDR2 is SQIVND (reference sequence). The CDR3 loop spans 14 amino acids. V lost 7 bases to trimming and J lost 9 bases; unmatched junction nucleotides: 11. CDR3 region: CASNFRGPHRPQHF. CDR3 coding DNA: TGTGCCAGTAACTTCAGGGGGCCACATCGGCCCCAGCATTTT. The variable domain in full, completed from reference TRBV19 and TRBJ1-5, reads DGGITQSPKYLFRKEGQNVTLSCEQNLNHDAMYWYRQDPGQGLRLIYYSQIVNDFQKGDIAEGYSVSREKKESFPLTVTSAQKNPTAFYLCASNFRGPHRPQHFGDGTRLSIL.

The chain is built from TRBV15 and TRBJ1-5; D gene ambiguous. Germline V CDR1 and CDR2: LNHNV, YYDKDF (reference sequence). V lost 0 bases, J lost 0 bases, and 18 bases lay in between. The CDR3 loop spans 19 amino acids. Written as DNA, the CDR3 is TGTGCCACCAGCAGAGACCTAAAGAAGACCCTCTATAGCAATCAGCCCCAGCATTTT. Translated, it gives CATSRDLKKTLYSNQPQHF.

The chain uses TRBV28 and TRBJ2-1; 9 positions agree with TRBD1. CDR3 length: 16 amino acids. The germline V gene encodes CDR1 MDHEN and CDR2 SYDVKM. V gave up 6 bases and J gave up 1 base; unmatched junction bases: 7. CDR3 in DNA: TGTGCCAGCAGCCCAGGGGGGACAGGGTCCTACAATGAGCAGTTCTTC. Its protein is CASSPGGTGSYNEQFF. Full variable domain (remainder filled in from reference TRBV28 and TRBJ2-1): DVKVTQSSRYLVKRTGEKVFLECVQDMDHENMFWYRQDPGLGLRLIYFSYDVKMKEKGDIPEGYSVSREKKERFSLILESASTNQTSMYLCASSPGGTGSYNEQFFGPGTRLTVL.

The chain uses TRBV10-3 and TRBJ2-1; no clear D gene. Trimming took 4 bases from V and 0 from J, leaving 10 bases between them. The CDR3 has 15 amino acids. Germline V lookup: CDR1 ENHRY, CDR2 SYGVKD. CDR3 in DNA: TGTGCCATCAGTGCTCGTCAGAGCTCCTACAATGAGCAGTTCTTC. Translated: CAISARQSSYNEQFF.

This clone occurred once. The chain is built from TRBV19 and TRBJ1-6, with a possible D match to TRBD1 (5 bases). The CDR3 totals 13 residues. Trimming shortened V by 3 bases and J by 7 bases, and 7 bases separated the two germline ends. Germline lookup yields CDR1 LNHDA and CDR2 SQIVND (reference sequence). The CDR3 loop reads CASSMRDNSPLHF. CDR3 in DNA: TGTGCCAGTAGTATGAGGGACAATTCACCCCTCCACTTT.

This chain connects TRBV7-6 to TRBJ1-3, with D maybe TRBD1 (6 bases). V was cut by 5 bases and J by 2 bases, with 10 bases left in between. The CDR3 has 14 residues. Germline CDR1 and CDR2: SGHVS and FNYEAQ. CDR3 in amino acids: CASSAQGTGNTIYF. The CDR3 coding sequence is TGTGCCAGCAGCGCCCAGGGGACTGGAAACACCATATATTTT.

V usage is TRBV6-6 and J usage is TRBJ2-3; D gene uncertain. Trimming shortened V by 7 bases and J by 3 bases, and 11 bases separated the two germline ends. Germline V gives CDR1 MNHNY, CDR2 SVGAGI (reference sequence). The CDR3 covers 13 residues. CDR3 in amino acids: CASNLPGTDTQYF. The CDR3 DNA follows: TGTGCCAGCAATCTTCCCGGGACAGATACGCAGTATTTT.

V is TRBV19 and J is TRBJ2-7; 10 bases line up with TRBD1. V dropped 7 bases and J dropped 3; count of bases not matched to a gene: 9. Germline loops: CDR1 LNHDA, CDR2 SQIVND (reference sequence). The CDR3 totals 15 residues. The CDR3 DNA reads as TGTGCCAGTATTGGGTCCGGGGACAGGGGCTACGAGCAGTACTTC. Amino acids: CASIGSGDRGYEQYF.

Concerning this clone: At one of its ends the junction is not consistent with the germline gene, which may arise from a read error. The chain carries TRBV3-1 (or the pseudogene TRBV3-2) and TRBJ2-6, with D tentatively TRBD2 (6 bases). The CDR3 spans 16 residues. The germline V gene has CDR1 LGHDT and CDR2 YNNKEL (reference sequence). The CDR3 sequence: CASGQDGGAGANVLTF. For the CDR3, the DNA is TGTGCCAGCGGCCAAGATGGAGGGGCTGGGGCCAACGTCCTGACTTTC.

A few counts support this clone. The chain recombines TRBV5-1 with TRBJ2-7; D possibly uses TRBD1 or TRBD2 (5 bases each). Germline V gives CDR1 SGHRS, CDR2 YFSETQ. CDR3 length: 14 amino acids. Trimming took 5 bases from V and 2 from J, leaving 14 bases between them. CDR3 region: CASSDPGRPYEQYF. Here the CDR3 DNA reads TGCGCCAGCAGTGACCCGGGACGGCCCTACGAGCAGTACTTC.

CDR3 bases: TGTGCCAGCAGCGCCTCAGGGGAAGAGCAGTTCTTC. Its translation is CASSASGEEQFF. V and J are TRBV9 and TRBJ2-1; D is possibly TRBD1 (6 bases). The germline V gene has CDR1 SGDLS and CDR2 YYNGEE. Deletions cut 3 bases from V and 10 bases from J, with 11 bases between. This CDR3 region has 12 residues.